Here is one T cell receptor beta chain with its context. Antigen: not known. Clones were sequenced by immunoSEQ multiplex PCR, and TCRdb holds only the in-frame ones, with some missing. The data hold more than 45,000 clones, with 70% to 90% observed a single time. Germline V gene lookup returns CDR1 SGHTA and CDR2 FQGNSA. The CDR3 is 16 residues long. Trimming shortened V by 6 bases and J by 7 bases, and 22 bases separated the two germline ends. The data originate from a study of OX40 agonist ivuxolimab in advanced cancers. Study summary: Participants averaged approximately 60 years of age (range roughly 23 to 79) and were around 83% male. Study-level results: The authors did not determine the antigen specificity of the expanded peripheral T cells. Circulating CD4+ and CD8+ T cells showed clonal expansion by week 6 at 0.1 to 3.0 mg/kg. Averaging showed that CD8+ T cells had more expanded clones than CD4+ did.

This TCR came from an adult with an advanced solid tumor such as melanoma, head and neck, liver or kidney cancer. This chain links TRBV7-2 with TRBJ2-1, with D possibly being TRBD1 (5 bases). This material consisted of CD4+ or CD8+ T cells sorted from blood, taken in a trial of the OX40 agonist ivuxolimab. The CDR3 spells CASRYFSSSDNNEQFF. As DNA, the CDR3 is TGTGCCAGCAGGTACTTCAGCAGCTCGGACAATAATGAGCAGTTCTTC. The full variable domain, its missing parts supplied by reference TRBV7-2 and TRBJ2-1, is GAGVSQSPSNKVTEKGKDVELRCDPISGHTALYWYRQSLGQGLEFLIYFQGNSAPDKSGLPSDRFSAERTGGSVSTLTIQRTQQEDSAVYLCASRYFSSSDNNEQFFGPGTRLTVL.